Listed below are T cell receptor beta chains from one sample, sequenced in a study of cytomegalovirus exposure and HLA in healthy donors. Repertoires were generated with immunoSEQ multiplex PCR, while TCRdb's copy carries only in-frame clones and drops some. Of about 160,000 clones listed, about two thirds are singletons. The sequencing input was PBMCs. Receptors were obtained from a young woman in good health and CMV-seronegative. Both conserved end residues are part of each CDR3. Each record gives: V gene, CDR3 length, J gene, clone size, D gene, CDR3 DNA, CDR3 protein. D genes are given only for firm matches. A clone size is listed for some rows: how often the clone was seen (once, few, many), or a class if it is expanded.

V: TRBV11-2
length: 14
J: TRBJ2-7
size: few
D: -
DNA: TGTGCCAGCAGCATATCGGGACTCGGCTACGAGCAGTACTTC
CDR3: CASSISGLGYEQYF

V: TRBV7-9
length: 16
J: TRBJ1-1
size: few
D: -
DNA: TGTGCCAGCAGACCCCTCGGCGAGGCTCGGAACACTGAAGCTTTCTTT
CDR3: CASRPLGEARNTEAFF

V: TRBV29-1
length: 14
J: TRBJ2-1
size: -
D: TRBD2
DNA: TGCAGCACAAGGGGCGGGAGTTTCCACAATGAGCAGTTCTTC
CDR3: CSTRGGSFHNEQFF

V: TRBV19
length: 15
J: TRBJ2-3
size: -
D: -
DNA: TGTGCCAGTACCCCGATGGCTGCTAGCACAGATACGCAGTATTTT
CDR3: CASTPMAASTDTQYF

V: TRBV2
length: 14
J: TRBJ1-6
size: -
D: TRBD1
DNA: TGTGCCAGCAGGAGGACAGGGGTTAATTCACCCCTCCACTTT
CDR3: CASRRTGVNSPLHF

V: TRBV28
length: 16
J: TRBJ2-3
size: -
D: TRBD2
DNA: TGTGCCAGCAGTTTTAATGCGGGAGGGAGCACAGATACGCAGTATTTT
CDR3: CASSFNAGGSTDTQYF

V: TRBV28
length: 12
J: TRBJ2-1
size: -
D: -
DNA: TGTGCCAGCAGTCCCCGAGGTGTCGAGCAGTTCTTC
CDR3: CASSPRGVEQFF

V: TRBV5-1
length: 16
J: TRBJ1-2
size: -
D: -
DNA: TGCGCCAGCAGCCCGGGGCTTTCAGGGGTTCACTATGGCTACACCTTC
CDR3: CASSPGLSGVHYGYTF

V: TRBV27
length: 14
J: TRBJ1-2
size: -
D: -
DNA: TGTGCCAGCAGTGTACGAGCCCTCTCCTATGGCTACACCTTC
CDR3: CASSVRALSYGYTF

V: TRBV11-2
length: 12
J: TRBJ2-3
size: -
D: -
DNA: TGTGCCAGCAGACGACTATCAGATACGCAGTATTTT
CDR3: CASRRLSDTQYF

V: TRBV5-4
length: 14
J: TRBJ2-5
size: -
D: TRBD1
DNA: TGTGCCAGCAGCTTGAAGGGGGCAGGAGAGACCCAGTACTTC
CDR3: CASSLKGAGETQYF

V: TRBV6-6
length: 14
J: TRBJ2-7
size: once
D: -
DNA: TGTGCCAGCAGTTACGTAAGGGGCTACTACGAGCAGTACTTC
CDR3: CASSYVRGYYEQYF

V: TRBV11-2
length: 11
J: TRBJ2-1
size: -
D: -
DNA: TGTGCCAGCACCAACCAGTATGAGCAGTTCTTC
CDR3: CASTNQYEQFF

V: TRBV5-1
length: 13
J: TRBJ2-7
size: -
D: -
DNA: TGCGCCAGCAGCCCGGACGGGGCCTACGAGCAGTACTTC
CDR3: CASSPDGAYEQYF

V: TRBV2
length: 13
J: TRBJ1-5
size: -
D: TRBD1
DNA: TGTGCCAGCAGGGGGGACAGTTCTCAGCCCCAGCATTTT
CDR3: CASRGDSSQPQHF

V: TRBV5-4
length: 18
J: TRBJ2-5
size: -
D: TRBD2
DNA: TGTGCCAGCAGCACCGGGGGGGACACGCCGTATTACCAAGAGACCCAGTACTTC
CDR3: CASSTGGDTPYYQETQYF

V: TRBV7-9
length: 16
J: TRBJ2-1
size: -
D: -
DNA: TGTGCCAGCAGCTTAAGGGGGGCTAGCGGAAACAATGAGCAGTTCTTC
CDR3: CASSLRGASGNNEQFF

V: TRBV11-1
length: 16
J: TRBJ2-5
size: -
D: TRBD2
DNA: TGTGCCAGCAGCCCGGGACTAGCGGGAGATGGGGAGACCCAGTACTTC
CDR3: CASSPGLAGDGETQYF

V: TRBV27
length: 16
J: TRBJ1-4
size: -
D: -
DNA: TGTGCCAGCAGCCCATTATCCTCCCTTGCGAATGAAAAACTGTTTTTT
CDR3: CASSPLSSLANEKLFF

V: TRBV7-6
length: 16
J: TRBJ2-2
size: -
D: TRBD1
DNA: TGTGCCAGCAGCATTGCGGGACAGGGGAGGCCCGCGGAGCTGTTTTTT
CDR3: CASSIAGQGRPAELFF

V: TRBV2
length: 16
J: TRBJ2-3
size: -
D: TRBD2
DNA: TGTGCCAGCAGTGTTGGGCTAGCGGGAGGTGCAGATACGCAGTATTTT
CDR3: CASSVGLAGGADTQYF

V: TRBV28
length: 15
J: TRBJ2-5
size: once
D: TRBD1
DNA: TGTGCCAGCAGGGAATACAGGGGGCAGCAAGAGACCCAGTACTTC
CDR3: CASREYRGQQETQYF

V: TRBV15
length: 16
J: TRBJ2-2
size: once
D: TRBD1
DNA: TGTGCCACCAGCAGAGATACCGGGACAGGGCACGGGGAGCTGTTTTTT
CDR3: CATSRDTGTGHGELFF

V: TRBV6-1
length: 16
J: TRBJ1-1
size: -
D: -
DNA: TGTGCCAGCAGTGGGGCCTGGAGGGGGGGTTACACTGAAGCTTTCTTT
CDR3: CASSGAWRGGYTEAFF

V: TRBV30
length: 15
J: TRBJ1-2
size: -
D: -
DNA: TGTGCCTTAAGGGGCAGGTCGGTTCCTAACTATGGCTACACCTTC
CDR3: CALRGRSVPNYGYTF

V: TRBV19
length: 15
J: TRBJ2-3
size: -
D: TRBD2
DNA: TGTGCCAGTGGCCAGATAGCGGGAGGCACAGATACGCAGTATTTT
CDR3: CASGQIAGGTDTQYF

V: TRBV2
length: 16
J: TRBJ2-2
size: -
D: TRBD2
DNA: TGTGCCAGCAGACAAGGGACTAGCGGGGGGGCCGGGGAGCTGTTTTTT
CDR3: CASRQGTSGGAGELFF

V: TRBV9
length: 13
J: TRBJ2-7
size: few
D: -
DNA: TGTGCCAGCAGCGCCGGGATGGGGAGCGAGCAGTACTTC
CDR3: CASSAGMGSEQYF

V: TRBV28
length: 11
J: TRBJ2-3
size: -
D: -
DNA: TGTGCCAGCCCGCGGGGCGATACGCAGTATTTT
CDR3: CASPRGDTQYF

V: TRBV7-3
length: 14
J: TRBJ2-5
size: few
D: TRBD1
DNA: TGTGCCAGCAGCTCCGGGACAGGAGGAGAGACCCAGTACTTC
CDR3: CASSSGTGGETQYF

V: TRBV6-5
length: 13
J: TRBJ1-1
size: -
D: -
DNA: TGTGCCAGCAGAGGACTGGGCCTAGATGAAGCTTTCTTT
CDR3: CASRGLGLDEAFF

V: TRBV28
length: 15
J: TRBJ1-1
size: -
D: TRBD1
DNA: TGTGCCAGCAGTTTCCAAAGCCTACAGGGGCCTGAAGCTTTCTTT
CDR3: CASSFQSLQGPEAFF

V: TRBV6-1
length: 15
J: TRBJ2-5
size: few
D: -
DNA: TGTGCCAGCAGTAAACTCAGGACAGACCAAGAGACCCAGTACTTC
CDR3: CASSKLRTDQETQYF

V: TRBV5-4
length: 14
J: TRBJ1-5
size: -
D: TRBD1
DNA: TGTGCCAGCAGCTTAGGGACAGGGGGGCAGCCCCAGCATTTT
CDR3: CASSLGTGGQPQHF

V: TRBV29-1
length: 13
J: TRBJ1-2
size: once
D: TRBD1
DNA: TGCAGCGTTGAGGAAGACAGGGGTGGGGGCTACACCTTC
CDR3: CSVEEDRGGGYTF

V: TRBV6-5
length: 14
J: TRBJ1-4
size: -
D: -
DNA: TGTGCCAGCAGTGCCACAGTGACTAATGAAAAACTGTTTTTT
CDR3: CASSATVTNEKLFF

V: TRBV5-6
length: 13
J: TRBJ1-2
size: few
D: -
DNA: TGTGCCAGCAGCCCCTGGACTAAGGGGAGCTACACCTTC
CDR3: CASSPWTKGSYTF

V: TRBV4-2
length: 15
J: TRBJ2-7
size: -
D: TRBD2
DNA: TGTGCCAGCAGCCAAGACGGGACTAGCTTCAACGAGCAGTACTTC
CDR3: CASSQDGTSFNEQYF

V: TRBV4-2
length: 17
J: TRBJ2-3
size: -
D: TRBD2
DNA: TGTGCCAGCAGCCAAGATGGACTAGCGGGAAGCACAGATACGCAGTATTTT
CDR3: CASSQDGLAGSTDTQYF

V: TRBV7-9
length: 12
J: TRBJ1-2
size: once
D: -
DNA: TGTTCCAACCGGAGACCTGGCTATGGCTACACCTTC
CDR3: CSNRRPGYGYTF

V: TRBV6-1
length: 14
J: TRBJ2-7
size: few
D: TRBD1
DNA: TGTGCCAGCTCTGCACAGGGGGGATCCTACGAGCAGTACTTC
CDR3: CASSAQGGSYEQYF

V: TRBV15
length: 12
J: TRBJ1-2
size: -
D: -
DNA: TGTGCCACCAGCAGCGGTTCGGTAGGCTACACCTTC
CDR3: CATSSGSVGYTF

V: TRBV4-3
length: 15
J: TRBJ2-7
size: few
D: -
DNA: TGCGCCAGCAGCCAAGTCACGGGAGACCTGTACGAGCAGTACTTC
CDR3: CASSQVTGDLYEQYF

V: TRBV6-6
length: 13
J: TRBJ2-5
size: -
D: -
DNA: TGTGCCAGCAGTTACGCACAGAAAGAGACCCAGTACTTC
CDR3: CASSYAQKETQYF

V: TRBV7-8
length: 20
J: TRBJ2-1
size: -
D: TRBD2
DNA: TGTGCCAGCAGCTTAGTAAGACTAGCGGGAGGCCCCAGCTCCTACAATGAGCAGTTCTTC
CDR3: CASSLVRLAGGPSSYNEQFF

V: TRBV2
length: 13
J: TRBJ1-6
size: -
D: -
DNA: TGTGCCAGCCTCCGGGGCTATAATTCACCCCTCCACTTT
CDR3: CASLRGYNSPLHF

V: TRBV6-6
length: 12
J: TRBJ1-1
size: few
D: -
DNA: TGTGCCAGCACCCCAGTGAACACTGAAGCTTTCTTT
CDR3: CASTPVNTEAFF

V: TRBV25-1
length: 16
J: TRBJ2-7
size: -
D: TRBD2
DNA: TGTGCCAGCAGTGACACAGCGGGAGCCTACTCCTACGAGCAGTACTTC
CDR3: CASSDTAGAYSYEQYF

V: TRBV28
length: 15
J: TRBJ1-2
size: -
D: -
DNA: TGTGCCAGCACGAACCCTGCGGGTAGAAACTATGGCTACACCTTC
CDR3: CASTNPAGRNYGYTF

V: TRBV7-9
length: 13
J: TRBJ2-5
size: -
D: -
DNA: TGTGCCAGCAGCTTAGCATCAGGGGAGACCCAGTACTTC
CDR3: CASSLASGETQYF

V: TRBV29-1
length: 14
J: TRBJ2-7
size: -
D: TRBD1
DNA: TGCAGCGTTGAAGTGGGACAGGGGGTCTACGAGCAGTACTTC
CDR3: CSVEVGQGVYEQYF

V: TRBV30
length: 15
J: TRBJ2-2
size: -
D: TRBD1
DNA: TGTGCCTGGAGCCTCCGGGACAGGGATGTTGGGGAGCTGTTTTTT
CDR3: CAWSLRDRDVGELFF

V: TRBV5-4
length: 14
J: TRBJ2-7
size: -
D: -
DNA: TGTGCCAGCAGCTTGGAGCGGACCGGGGGCGAGCAGTACTTC
CDR3: CASSLERTGGEQYF

V: TRBV2
length: 12
J: TRBJ2-1
size: -
D: -
DNA: TGTGCCAGCAGTCGGGACACCAATGAGCAGTTCTTC
CDR3: CASSRDTNEQFF

V: TRBV19
length: 14
J: TRBJ2-1
size: -
D: TRBD2
DNA: TGTGCCAGTAGTACGACTAGCGGGAACTATGAGCAGTTCTTC
CDR3: CASSTTSGNYEQFF